This T cell receptor beta chain is drawn from a study of T cell responses to AZD1222 COVID-19 vaccine (dated by TCRdb to 2020 to 2022). Broadly, across the study: TCR sequencing covered 233 trial participants: some 210 given two doses of AZD1222 and 26 given two doses of MenACWY control vaccine. Trial participants were enrolled by age into subgroups of 18-55, 56-69 and 70-plus years, and around 150, 28 and 57 TCR-sequenced participants, respectively, were included in these subgroups. Summary of the overall study and its limitations: The whole spike protein was spanned by vaccine-associated CD4 TCRs, and dominant responses were seen in regions 160-218 and 743-854. Conclusions about previously exposed vaccinees are limited because only a handful of AZD1222 recipients were SARS-CoV-2 seropositive at baseline. A significant rise in spike-specific TCR breadth and depth was observed after two AZD1222 doses relative to day 0 and relative to MenACWY recipients. The 56-69-year group was small, and its depth increase did not reach significance, likely because of low power. Participants were mostly white British, with more females than males. The authors suggested clonal diversity may have been underestimated. Because no day 14 peak-response samples were available, repertoires were characterized only after the peak T cell response. Epitopes outside the regions mutated in the B.1.351 and B.1.1.7 variants were reportedly recognized by nearly half of the unique spike-specific TCRs.

Explained via the paper, the time point label denotes: about 28 days (+/-7) after the second vaccine dose. Because spike-specific TCR depth and breadth did not differ between the two schedules, AZD1222 recipients who got a second dose at roughly 4 weeks were pooled with those who got a second dose at roughly 12 weeks. Vaccinee samples came from UK trials COV001 and COV002, including a single-blind randomized controlled phase 2/3 trial of AZD1222 (ChAdOx1 nCoV-19) in healthy adults. Trial participant PBMC samples were collected at day 0 and day 28 after the second dose for TCRbeta chain sequencing. Looking up the germline V gene (reference sequence) yields CDR1 GTSNPN and CDR2 SVGIG. The CDR3 runs 13 residues from the cysteine to the phenylalanine. The retained sequence is limited to the CDR3, 39 bases, with the frame set at the first base. The junction carries 11 bases between V and J, which are trimmed by 5 bases and 2 bases respectively.

Note on this clone: The specificity of this receptor is unknown. No quality values exist for individual bases; no much larger clone is one base distant.

The CDR3 regions of human TCRbeta chains were subjected to immunosequencing. The authors' analysis ran thus. TCRs in the repertoires were matched against a reference library of SARS-CoV-2-specific TCRs that had been generated with the MIRA antigen-specificity platform. Breadth meant the fraction of unique TCRs that were SARS-CoV-2-associated, whereas depth meant the fraction of total T cells that were SARS-CoV-2-associated. Using the MIRA data, each spike-specific TCR was assigned both to the spike region to which the TCR was reactive and to a CD4 or CD8 class. Log10-transformed breadth and depth values were compared by one-way ANOVA with Sidak's multiple comparisons tests. The source is immuneACCESS, and TCRdb retained only in-frame sequences with V and J called. Part of the clones is not carried over; for the studies checked, unresolved V genes explain less than half of this, and the remainder is unexplained. For V, J and clone size, that table is used; D and trimming come from the DNA. The sample table records around 110,000 clones; around 92% of these occur just once. About 8.1% of the sample is in the top ten clones.

The TCR comes from an adult who received the AZD1222 COVID-19 vaccine. Sample: peripheral blood, taken 28 days after the second AZD1222 dose. Recombination connected TRBV30 to TRBJ2-3; the D element might be TRBD1 or TRBD2, as each aligns at 5 bases. CDR3 protein: CAWGASYTDTQYF. The nucleotides read TGTGCCTGGGGGGCTAGCTACACAGATACGCAGTATTTT.